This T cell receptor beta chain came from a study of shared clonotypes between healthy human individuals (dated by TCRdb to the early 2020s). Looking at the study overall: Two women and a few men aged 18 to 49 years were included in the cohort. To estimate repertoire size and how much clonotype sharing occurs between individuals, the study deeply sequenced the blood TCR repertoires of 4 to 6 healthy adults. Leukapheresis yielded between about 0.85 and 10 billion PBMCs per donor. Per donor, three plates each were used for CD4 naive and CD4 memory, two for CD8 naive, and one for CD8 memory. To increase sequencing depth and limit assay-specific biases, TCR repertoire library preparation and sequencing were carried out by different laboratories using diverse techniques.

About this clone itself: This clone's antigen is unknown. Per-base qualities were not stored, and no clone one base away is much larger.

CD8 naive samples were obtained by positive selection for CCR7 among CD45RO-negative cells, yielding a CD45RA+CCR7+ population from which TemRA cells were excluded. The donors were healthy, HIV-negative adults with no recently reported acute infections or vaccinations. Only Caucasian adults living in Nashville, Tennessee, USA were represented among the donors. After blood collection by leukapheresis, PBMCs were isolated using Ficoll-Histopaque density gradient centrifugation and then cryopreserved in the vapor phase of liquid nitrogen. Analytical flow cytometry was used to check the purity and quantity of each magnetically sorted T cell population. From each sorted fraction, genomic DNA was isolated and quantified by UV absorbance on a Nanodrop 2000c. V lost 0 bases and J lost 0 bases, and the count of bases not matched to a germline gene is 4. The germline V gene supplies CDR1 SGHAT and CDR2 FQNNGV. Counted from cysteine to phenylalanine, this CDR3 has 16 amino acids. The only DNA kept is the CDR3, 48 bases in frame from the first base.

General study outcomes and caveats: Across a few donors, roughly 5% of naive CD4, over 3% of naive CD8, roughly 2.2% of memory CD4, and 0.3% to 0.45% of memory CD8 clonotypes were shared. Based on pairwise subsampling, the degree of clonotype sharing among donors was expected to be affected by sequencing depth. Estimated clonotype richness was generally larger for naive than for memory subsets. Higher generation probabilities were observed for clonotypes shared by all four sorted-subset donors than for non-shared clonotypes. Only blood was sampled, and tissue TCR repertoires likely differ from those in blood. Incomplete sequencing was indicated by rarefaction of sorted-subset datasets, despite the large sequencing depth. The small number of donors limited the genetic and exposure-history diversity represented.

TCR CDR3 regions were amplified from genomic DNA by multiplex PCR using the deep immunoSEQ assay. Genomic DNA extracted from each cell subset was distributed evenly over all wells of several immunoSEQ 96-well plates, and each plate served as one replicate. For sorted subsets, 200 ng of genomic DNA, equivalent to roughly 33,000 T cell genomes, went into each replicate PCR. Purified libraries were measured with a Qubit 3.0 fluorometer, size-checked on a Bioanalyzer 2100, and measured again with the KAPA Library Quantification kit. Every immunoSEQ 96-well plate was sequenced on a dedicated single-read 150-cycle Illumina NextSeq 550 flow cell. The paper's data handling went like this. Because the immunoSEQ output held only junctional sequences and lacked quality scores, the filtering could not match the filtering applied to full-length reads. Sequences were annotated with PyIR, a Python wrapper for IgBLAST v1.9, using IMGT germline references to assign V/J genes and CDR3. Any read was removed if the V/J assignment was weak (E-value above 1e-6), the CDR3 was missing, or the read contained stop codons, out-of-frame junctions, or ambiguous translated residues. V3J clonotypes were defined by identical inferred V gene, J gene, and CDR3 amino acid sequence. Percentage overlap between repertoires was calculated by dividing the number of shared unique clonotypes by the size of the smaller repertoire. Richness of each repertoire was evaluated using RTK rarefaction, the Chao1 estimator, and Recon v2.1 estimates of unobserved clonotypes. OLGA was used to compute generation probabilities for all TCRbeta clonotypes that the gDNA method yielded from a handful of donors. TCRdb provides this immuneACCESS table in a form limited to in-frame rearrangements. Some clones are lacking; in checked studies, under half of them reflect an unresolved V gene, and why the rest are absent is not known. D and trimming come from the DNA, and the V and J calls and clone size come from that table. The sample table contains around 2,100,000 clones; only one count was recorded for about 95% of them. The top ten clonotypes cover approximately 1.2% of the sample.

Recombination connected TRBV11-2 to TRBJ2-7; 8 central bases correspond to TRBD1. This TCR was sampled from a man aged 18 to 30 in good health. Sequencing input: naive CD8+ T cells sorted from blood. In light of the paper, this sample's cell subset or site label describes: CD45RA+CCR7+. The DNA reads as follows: TGTGCCAGCAGCTTAGATATTGGGACAGGCTCCTACGAGCAGTACTTC. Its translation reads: CASSLDIGTGSYEQYF. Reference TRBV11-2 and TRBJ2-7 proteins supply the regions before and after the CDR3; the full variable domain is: EAGVAQSPRYKIIEKRQSVAFWCNPISGHATLYWYQQILGQGPKLLIQFQNNGVVDDSQLPKDRFSAERLKGVDSTLKIQPAKLEDSAVYLCASSLDIGTGSYEQYFGPGTRLTVT.